In its sample, the clone carrying this TCR beta chain was seen a few times. The germline CDR1 and CDR2 sequences are SEHNR and FQNEAQ (reference sequence). With 5 bases clipped from V and 0 bases from J, the junction kept 5 bases outside the gene matches. The CDR3 spans 16 residues. This specimen belongs to a study of blood T cell repertoires in COVID-19. Profiling relied on immunoSEQ multiplex PCR, and the TCRdb table lists in-frame clones only, not all of them. Altogether about 150,000 clones are present, roughly nine tenths being singletons, with the ten largest covering 1.5% to 2%. What was sequenced was peripheral blood. The chain joins TRBV7-9 to TRBJ1-5; 9 positions agree with TRBD1. This TCR was sampled from a human donor in a cohort sampled during active COVID-19. CDR3 DNA sequence: TGTGCCAGCAGCCGGACAGGGGAAAATAGCAATCAGCCCCAGCATTTT. It is translated as CASSRTGENSNQPQHF.